This T cell receptor beta chain was captured by sequencing in a study of blood T cell repertoires in COVID-19 (dated by TCRdb to 2018 to 2021). Turning to the overall study: Samples covering the acute and convalescent phases of COVID-19 were provided by collaborators in the United States, Italy and Spain. The samples were drawn from two sources: the first 160 participants of the ongoing ImmuneRACE study, and 950 to 1,500 subjects contributed by 6 global collaborators. Sample metadata almost always included a de-identified subject ID, COVID-19 status, age in years and sex. Where HLA class I and class II types were available, the types were taken from metadata supplied by the sample provider, not from assay-based typing. The material from the prospective study consisted of cDNA or gDNA derived from T cells, B-cell-depleted T cells, or PBMCs. A freely available public database, intended as a resource for researchers studying the immune response to SARS-CoV-2, is where the repertoires were released. The dataset comprised deeply sampled blood TCRbeta repertoires from subjects exposed to, actively infected with, or recovered from COVID-19.

For this chain, trimming is 5 bases at the V end and 4 bases at the J end, and the number of junction bases without a gene match is 6. The CDR3 starts with the cysteine, ends with the phenylalanine, and has 15 residues. Here the CDR3 DNA is all that survives: 45 bases in frame from base 1. The CDR1 and CDR2 encoded by the germline V gene (reference sequence) are MNHEY and SMNVEV. The immunoSEQ Assay, a bias-controlled multiplex PCR, was used to amplify TCRbeta CDR3 regions from genomic DNA. On the authors' methods: Within the assay, amplification of reference gene primers was used to estimate how many nucleated cells each sample contained. Sequence reads were collapsed and filtered to measure the absolute abundance of every unique TCRbeta CDR3 rearrangement. For each sample, productive Simpson clonality was calculated as the square root of Simpson's diversity index across productive rearrangements. TCRdb limited this immuneACCESS table to in-frame rearrangements with V and J called. A share of clones is missing; checked studies link under half to unresolved V genes, and the rest is unexplained. The DNA gave D and trimming, while V, J and clone size come from that table. The sample profile shows approximately 240,000 clones; about four fifths of them were found once. The top ten constitute about 1.3% of the sample.

The study at large found these results: Clinical and demographic metadata were provided uncurated, with the amount varying by source and participant.

Enrolling through a virtual design, the prospective study's participants ranged in age from roughly 18 to 89 years and lived across more than 20 United States geographic areas. In the prospective study, cohorts were assigned on the basis of participant-reported clinical history obtained from a screening survey and a study questionnaire. Each participant in the prospective study had whole blood, serum and a nasopharyngeal or oropharyngeal swab collected by mobile phlebotomists. Participants in the prospective study had the option to provide additional blood draws and questionnaires over a roughly 2-month period. Prospective study blood samples were shipped either frozen or at room temperature before DNA extraction. On this clone: The specificity of this receptor is unknown. The record has no base qualities; no much larger clone is one base away.

The source of this sequence is a woman aged 40 to 50 with acute COVID-19. The specimen sequenced was PBMCs or T cells enriched from blood (not recorded which). This chain joins TRBV27 to TRBJ1-5; 9 central bases correspond to TRBD1. The DNA sequence is given as TGTGCCAGCAGTCTCGGACAGGGGTTTAATCAGCCCCAGCATTTT. Its product reads: CASSLGQGFNQPQHF.